What follows is one T cell receptor beta chain and its context. Its antigen specificity is not known. TRB rearrangements were amplified by multiplex PCR using a touch-down protocol with TRB-A and TRB-B primer pools mixed in one tube. Illumina adapters and sample indices were added to the amplicons through two consecutive PCR reactions using Phusion HS II polymerase. The amplicons were gel-purified using the NucleoSpin Gel and PCR Clean-up kit, after which quantification was performed by Qubit and quality was checked on an Agilent 2100 Bioanalyzer. Sequencing of the libraries was performed on an Illumina MiSeq with 600-cycle, single-indexed, paired-end runs. The source study handled its data this way. TRB reads were aligned and assembled with MiXCR version 2.1.12 using the default MiXCR reference library. A clone was defined by each unique CDR3 nucleotide sequence, and the analysis included only productive sequences with two or more reads. Alpha-parameterized diversity profiles (alpha 0 to 5), including the Shannon (alpha 1) and Simpson (alpha 2) indices, were computed with an R script to assess repertoire diversity. The tcR package was used to compute combinatorial TRB VJ usage, and cohorts were compared on this usage by principal component analysis with ade4. GLIPH was used to cluster TCRbeta CDR3s in pairs of cohorts matched for age and read depth, and a Wilcoxon test was used to compare cluster frequencies. TCRdb reprocessed the reads into one record per CDR3 protein sequence, lacking DNA. The V and J calls come from TCRdb's annotation, not from the publication. For this sample, the table gives 7,000 or so distinct CDR3 sequences. The leading ten clones occupy less than 20% of the sample.

The data belong to a study of T cell clusters in autoimmune cytopenias (dated by TCRdb to about 2019). Study-wide context: A mean age of around 56 years and a median age of around 60 years were recorded for the healthy donor controls, of whom about half of the roughly 45 were female. Per sample, TRB sequencing gave a median depth of about 49,000 reads and a median of roughly 2,500 distinct TRB clonotypes. Repertoires from autoimmune hepatitis patients were compared with those of 23 healthy donors matched for age and sex. For primary cytopenia the controls were some 25 age-matched healthy donors, whereas for secondary cytopenia the controls were 13 to 15 age-matched CLL patients. TRB and IGH repertoires from peripheral blood were sequenced in autoimmune cytopenia patients at active disease and during treatment follow-up, with healthy, CLL and autoimmune hepatitis controls included alongside. The goal of the study was to find out whether patients with autoimmune cytopenia have a disease-specific immune repertoire signature that could be used as a blood-based biomarker.

Each sample's TRB amplification started from approximately 250 ng of peripheral blood genomic DNA, which corresponds to some 36,000 genome equivalents. From the cysteine through the phenylalanine, the CDR3 covers 15 amino acids. This entry has no DNA. CDR1 and CDR2, per the germline V gene, are MRHNA and SNTAGT. Summary of the overall study and its limitations: The cluster-lack signature was not observed for secondary cytopenia versus CLL, as the signature was apparently masked by the dominant lymphoma-associated repertoire. TRB repertoire shifts, with less even repertoires observed in secondary cytopenia and CLL, were mostly attributed to lymphoma bias rather than autoimmunity. The T cell clusters were defined only in silico, and the functional role of the clusters was left to be validated experimentally. A lack of physiological T cell clusters in primary autoimmune cytopenia patients was suggested by GLIPH, as 51 clusters were found to be exclusive to healthy donors versus 15 to 20 exclusive to patients. Healthy donors showed around 2.9-fold more exclusive TRB clusters than active autoimmune hepatitis patients, consistent with an autoimmunity-wide signature.

The data also belong to a second study, concerning T cell repertoires in aging, cancer and after chemotherapy. The second source states: Six donor age groups were covered, ranging from 30 or younger up to 70 or older, and each group contained at least three individuals. Healthy donor control TCR repertoires were recorded over several months to years and showed clear clonal overlap across re-sampling. Roughly 8.8 million TCR reads were contained in the full dataset. Untreated patients with hematological or solid cancers showed significantly lower blood TCR diversity and higher clonality than age-matched healthy donors. In healthy donors, the decline in TCR diversity with age was mainly due to loss of richness, whereas in cancer patients loss of evenness also played a role. In both cancer cohorts, median generation probability rose over the chemotherapy interval, which suggests that the repertoire was reconstituted through rebound thymic output. According to the authors, the repertoire data do not permit conclusions about immunological memory after chemotherapy. The study profiled peripheral blood TCR beta repertoires from healthy donors and cancer patients to examine immunoaging and T cell reconstitution after chemotherapy. The cohort comprised 218 cancer patients, more than 85 with hematological and over 110 with solid cancers, plus 95 healthy donors as a reference group. MiXCR versions 2.12 and 3.0.5 were used to process TRB sequences. The repertoire metrics were Shannon diversity, evenness, clonality (defined as one minus evenness), and alpha-parameterized diversity profiles covering alpha 0 to 5. The IGoR algorithm was used to calculate generation probabilities for clones in the paired samples taken before and after chemotherapy.

Sequencing used peripheral blood. The sequence joins TRBV6-4 to TRBJ2-3; TCRdb gives TRBD1 as the D gene, but with no DNA this cannot be confirmed. The clonotype originates from a human donor in good health. The CDR3 protein: CASSDSTGGADTQYF.